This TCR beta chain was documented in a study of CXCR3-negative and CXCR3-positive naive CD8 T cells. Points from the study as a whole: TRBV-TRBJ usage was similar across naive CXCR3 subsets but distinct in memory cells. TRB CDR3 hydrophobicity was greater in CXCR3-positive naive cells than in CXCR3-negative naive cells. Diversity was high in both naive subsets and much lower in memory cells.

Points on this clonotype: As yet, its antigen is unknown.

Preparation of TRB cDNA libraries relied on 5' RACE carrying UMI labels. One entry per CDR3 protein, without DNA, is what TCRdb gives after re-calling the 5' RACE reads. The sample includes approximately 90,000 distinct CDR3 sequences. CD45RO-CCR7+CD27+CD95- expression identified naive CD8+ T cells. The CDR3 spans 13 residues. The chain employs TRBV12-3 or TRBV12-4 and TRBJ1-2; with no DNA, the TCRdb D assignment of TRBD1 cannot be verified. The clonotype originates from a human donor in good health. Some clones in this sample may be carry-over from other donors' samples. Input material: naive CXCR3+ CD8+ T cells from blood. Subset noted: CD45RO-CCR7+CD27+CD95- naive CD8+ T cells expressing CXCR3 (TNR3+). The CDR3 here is CASNPGQGNGYTF.